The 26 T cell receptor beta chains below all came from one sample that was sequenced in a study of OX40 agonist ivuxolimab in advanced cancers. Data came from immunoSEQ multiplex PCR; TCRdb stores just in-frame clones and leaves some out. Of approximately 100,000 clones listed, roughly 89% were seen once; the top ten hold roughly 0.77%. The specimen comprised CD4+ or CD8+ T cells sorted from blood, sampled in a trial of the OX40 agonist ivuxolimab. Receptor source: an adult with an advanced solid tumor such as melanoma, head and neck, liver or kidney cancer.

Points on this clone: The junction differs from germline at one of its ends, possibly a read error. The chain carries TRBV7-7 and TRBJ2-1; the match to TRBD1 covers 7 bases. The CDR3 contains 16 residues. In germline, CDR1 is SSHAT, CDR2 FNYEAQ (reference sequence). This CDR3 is CASSLVLTGVYNEQFF. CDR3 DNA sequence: TGTGCTAGCAGCTTAGTCCTTACAGGGGTCTACAATGAGCAGTTCTTC.

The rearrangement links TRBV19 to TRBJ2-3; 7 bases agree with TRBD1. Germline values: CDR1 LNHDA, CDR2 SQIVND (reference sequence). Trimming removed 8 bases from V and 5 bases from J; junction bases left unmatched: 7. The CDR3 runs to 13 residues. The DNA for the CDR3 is TGTGCCAGTGCTACAGGGGTTGGAGATACGCAGTATTTT. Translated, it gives CASATGVGDTQYF.

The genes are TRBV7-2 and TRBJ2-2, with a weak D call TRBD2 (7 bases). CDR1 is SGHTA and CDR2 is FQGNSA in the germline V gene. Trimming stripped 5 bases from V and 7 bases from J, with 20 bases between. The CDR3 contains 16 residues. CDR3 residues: CASSPPQGGAGGELFF. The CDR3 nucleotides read TGTGCCAGCAGCCCCCCCCAAGGGGGGGCGGGCGGGGAGCTGTTTTTT.

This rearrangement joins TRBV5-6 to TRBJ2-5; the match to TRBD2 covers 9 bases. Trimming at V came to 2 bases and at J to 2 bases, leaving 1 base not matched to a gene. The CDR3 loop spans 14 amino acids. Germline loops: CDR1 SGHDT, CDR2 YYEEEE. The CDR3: CASSLAGGQETQYF. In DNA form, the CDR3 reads TGTGCCAGCAGCTTAGCGGGGGGACAAGAGACCCAGTACTTC.

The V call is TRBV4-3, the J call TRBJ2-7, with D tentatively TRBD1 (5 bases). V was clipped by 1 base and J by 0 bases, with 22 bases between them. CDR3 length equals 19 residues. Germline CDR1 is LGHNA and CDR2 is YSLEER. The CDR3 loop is CASSQVLNMGQASSYEQYF. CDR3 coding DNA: TGCGCCAGCAGCCAAGTTCTTAATATGGGGCAGGCGAGCTCCTACGAGCAGTACTTC.

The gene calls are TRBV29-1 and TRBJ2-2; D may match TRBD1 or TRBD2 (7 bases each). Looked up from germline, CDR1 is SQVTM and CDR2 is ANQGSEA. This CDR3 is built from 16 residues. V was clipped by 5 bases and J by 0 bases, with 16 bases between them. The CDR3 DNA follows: TGCAGCGTTTCTGCGACAGGGAGGGCGAACACCGGGGAGCTGTTTTTT. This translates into CSVSATGRANTGELFF.

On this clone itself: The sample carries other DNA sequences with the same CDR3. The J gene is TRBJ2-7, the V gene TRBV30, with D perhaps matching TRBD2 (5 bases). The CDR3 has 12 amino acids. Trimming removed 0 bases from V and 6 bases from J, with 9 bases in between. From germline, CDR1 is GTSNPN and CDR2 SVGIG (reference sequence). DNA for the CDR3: TGTGCCTGGAGTGTAGGCGGGCGCGAGCAGTACTTC. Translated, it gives CAWSVGGREQYF.

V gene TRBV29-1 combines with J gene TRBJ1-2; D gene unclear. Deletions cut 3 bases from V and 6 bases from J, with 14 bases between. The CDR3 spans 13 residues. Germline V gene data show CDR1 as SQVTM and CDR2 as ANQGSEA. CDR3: CSVDRDIGNGYTF. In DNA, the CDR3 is TGCAGCGTTGATCGCGACATCGGCAATGGCTACACCTTC.

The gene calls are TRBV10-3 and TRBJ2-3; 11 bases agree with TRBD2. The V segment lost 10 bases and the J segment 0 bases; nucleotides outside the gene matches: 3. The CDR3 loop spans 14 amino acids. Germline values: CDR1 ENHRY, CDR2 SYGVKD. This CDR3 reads CANSGGASTDTQYF. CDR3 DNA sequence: TGTGCCAATAGCGGGGGGGCCAGCACAGATACGCAGTATTTT.

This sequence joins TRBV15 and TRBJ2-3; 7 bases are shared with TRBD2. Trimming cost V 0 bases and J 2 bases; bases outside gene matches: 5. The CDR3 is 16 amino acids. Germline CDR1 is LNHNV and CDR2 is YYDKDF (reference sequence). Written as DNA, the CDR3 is TGTGCCACCAGCAGAGATCTGGGACTAAACACAGATACGCAGTATTTT. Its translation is CATSRDLGLNTDTQYF.

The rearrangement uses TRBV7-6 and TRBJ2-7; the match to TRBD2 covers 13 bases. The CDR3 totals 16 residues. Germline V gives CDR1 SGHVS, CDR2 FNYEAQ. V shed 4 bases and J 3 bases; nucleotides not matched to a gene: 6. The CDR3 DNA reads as TGTGCCAGCAGCTCTGGGGGGACTAGCGGGAACTACGAGCAGTACTTC. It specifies CASSSGGTSGNYEQYF. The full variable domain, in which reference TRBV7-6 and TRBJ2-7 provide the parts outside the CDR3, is GAGVSQSPRYKVTKRGQDVALRCDPISGHVSLYWYRQALGQGPEFLTYFNYEAQQDKSGLPNDRFSAERPEGSISTLTIQRTEQRDSAMYRCASSSGGTSGNYEQYFGPGTRLTVT.

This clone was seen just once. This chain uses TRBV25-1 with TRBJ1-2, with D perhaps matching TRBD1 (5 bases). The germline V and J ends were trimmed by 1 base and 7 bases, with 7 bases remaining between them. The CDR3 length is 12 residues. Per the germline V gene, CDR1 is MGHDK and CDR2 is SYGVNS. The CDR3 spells CASSEFQGGYTF. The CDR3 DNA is TGTGCCAGCAGTGAATTCCAGGGTGGCTACACCTTC.

CDR3 protein: CASSPLLTGGSEKLFF. Here the CDR3 DNA reads TGTGCCAGCAGCCCCCTATTGACAGGGGGTAGTGAAAAACTGTTTTTT. The chain couples TRBV7-2 to TRBJ1-4; 9 bases line up with TRBD1. Germline V gene data show CDR1 as SGHTA and CDR2 as FQGNSA. The ends lost 5 bases at V and 7 bases at J; junction bases unmatched: 11. This CDR3 spans 16 amino acids.

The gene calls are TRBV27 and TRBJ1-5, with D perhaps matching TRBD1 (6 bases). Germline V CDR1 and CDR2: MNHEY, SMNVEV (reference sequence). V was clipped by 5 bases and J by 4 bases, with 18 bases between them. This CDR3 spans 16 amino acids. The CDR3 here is CASSPRTDAVNQPQHF. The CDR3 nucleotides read TGTGCCAGCAGTCCCCGGACAGACGCTGTAAATCAGCCCCAGCATTTT.

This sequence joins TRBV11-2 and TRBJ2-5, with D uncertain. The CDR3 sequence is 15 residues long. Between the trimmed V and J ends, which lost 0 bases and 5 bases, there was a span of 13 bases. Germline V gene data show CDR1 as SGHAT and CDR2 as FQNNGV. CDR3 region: CASSLDLYSPETQYF. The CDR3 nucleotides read TGTGCCAGCAGCTTAGATCTGTACAGCCCGGAGACCCAGTACTTC. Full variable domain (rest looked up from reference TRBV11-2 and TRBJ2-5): EAGVAQSPRYKIIEKRQSVAFWCNPISGHATLYWYQQILGQGPKLLIQFQNNGVVDDSQLPKDRFSAERLKGVDSTLKIQPAKLEDSAVYLCASSLDLYSPETQYFGPGTRLLVL.

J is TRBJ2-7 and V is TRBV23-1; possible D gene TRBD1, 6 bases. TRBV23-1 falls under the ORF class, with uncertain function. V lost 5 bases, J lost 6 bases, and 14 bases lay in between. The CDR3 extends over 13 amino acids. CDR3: CASSAQQGCEQYF. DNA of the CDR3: TGCGCCAGCAGTGCACAACAGGGTTGCGAGCAGTACTTC.

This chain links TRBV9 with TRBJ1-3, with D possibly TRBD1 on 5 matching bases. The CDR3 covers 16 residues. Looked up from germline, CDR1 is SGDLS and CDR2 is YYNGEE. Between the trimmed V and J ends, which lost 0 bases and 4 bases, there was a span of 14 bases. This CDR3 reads CASSVARQGPGNTIYF. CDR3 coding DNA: TGTGCCAGCAGCGTAGCTAGGCAGGGTCCCGGAAACACCATATATTTT.

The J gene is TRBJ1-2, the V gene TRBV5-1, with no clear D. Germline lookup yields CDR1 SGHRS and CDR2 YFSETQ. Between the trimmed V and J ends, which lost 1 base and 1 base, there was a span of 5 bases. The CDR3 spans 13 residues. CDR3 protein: CASSLSNNYGYTF. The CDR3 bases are TGCGCCAGCAGCTTGTCTAATAACTATGGCTACACCTTC.

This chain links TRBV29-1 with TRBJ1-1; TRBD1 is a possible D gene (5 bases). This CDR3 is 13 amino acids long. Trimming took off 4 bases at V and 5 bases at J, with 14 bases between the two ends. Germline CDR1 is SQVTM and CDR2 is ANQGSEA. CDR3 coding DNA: TGCAGCGTTGCTATCGGGGGGAATACTGAAGCTTTCTTT. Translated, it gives CSVAIGGNTEAFF.

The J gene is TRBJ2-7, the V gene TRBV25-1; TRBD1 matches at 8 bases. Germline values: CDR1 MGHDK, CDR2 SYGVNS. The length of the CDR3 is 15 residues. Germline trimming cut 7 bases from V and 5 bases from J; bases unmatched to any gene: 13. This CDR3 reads CASTPPGQGGNEQYF. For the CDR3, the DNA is TGTGCCAGCACCCCACCCGGACAGGGAGGCAACGAGCAGTACTTC.

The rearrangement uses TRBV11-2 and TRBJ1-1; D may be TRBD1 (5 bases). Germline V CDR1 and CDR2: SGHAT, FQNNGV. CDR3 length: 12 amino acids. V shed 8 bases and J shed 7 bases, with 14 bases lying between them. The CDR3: CASSHGGGEAFF. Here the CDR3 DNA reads TGTGCCAGCTCCCACGGGGGAGGTGAAGCTTTCTTT.

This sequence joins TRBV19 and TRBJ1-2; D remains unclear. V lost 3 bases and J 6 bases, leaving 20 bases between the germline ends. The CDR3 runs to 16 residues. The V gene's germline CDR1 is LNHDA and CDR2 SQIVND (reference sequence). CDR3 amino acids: CASSIPHSGPSDGYTF. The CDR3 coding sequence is TGTGCCAGTAGTATCCCTCACAGCGGCCCATCGGATGGCTACACCTTC. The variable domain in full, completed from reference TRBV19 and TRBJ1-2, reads DGGITQSPKYLFRKEGQNVTLSCEQNLNHDAMYWYRQDPGQGLRLIYYSQIVNDFQKGDIAEGYSVSREKKESFPLTVTSAQKNPTAFYLCASSIPHSGPSDGYTFGSGTRLTVV.

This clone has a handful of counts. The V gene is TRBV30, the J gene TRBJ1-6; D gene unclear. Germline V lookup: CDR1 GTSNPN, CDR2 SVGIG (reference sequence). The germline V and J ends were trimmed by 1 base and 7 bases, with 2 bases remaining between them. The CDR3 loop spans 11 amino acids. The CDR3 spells CAWSENSPLHF. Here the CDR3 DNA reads TGTGCCTGGAGTGAAAATTCACCCCTCCACTTT.

CDR3 in amino acids: CACQGTATSSYEQYF. CDR3 sequence (DNA): TGTGCCTGCCAGGGGACGGCTACAAGCTCCTACGAGCAGTACTTC. The V and J genes are TRBV30 and TRBJ2-7; TRBD1 might be the D (6 bases). Trimming took 6 bases from V and 0 from J, leaving 18 bases between them. Germline V gene sequence: CDR1 GTSNPN, CDR2 SVGIG (reference sequence). The CDR3 runs to 15 residues.

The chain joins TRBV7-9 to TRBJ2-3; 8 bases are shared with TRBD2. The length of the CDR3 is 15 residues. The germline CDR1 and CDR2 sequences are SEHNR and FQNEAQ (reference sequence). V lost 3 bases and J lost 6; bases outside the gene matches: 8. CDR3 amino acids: CASSFGLERGDTQYF. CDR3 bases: TGTGCCAGCAGCTTTGGTTTAGAGCGGGGGGATACGCAGTATTTT.

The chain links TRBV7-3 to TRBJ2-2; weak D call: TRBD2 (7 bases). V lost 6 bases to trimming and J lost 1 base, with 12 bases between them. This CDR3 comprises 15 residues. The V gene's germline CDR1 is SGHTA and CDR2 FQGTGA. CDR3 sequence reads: CASRQGGLNTGELFF. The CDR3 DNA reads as TGTGCCAGCAGACAGGGAGGGTTGAACACCGGGGAGCTGTTTTTT.